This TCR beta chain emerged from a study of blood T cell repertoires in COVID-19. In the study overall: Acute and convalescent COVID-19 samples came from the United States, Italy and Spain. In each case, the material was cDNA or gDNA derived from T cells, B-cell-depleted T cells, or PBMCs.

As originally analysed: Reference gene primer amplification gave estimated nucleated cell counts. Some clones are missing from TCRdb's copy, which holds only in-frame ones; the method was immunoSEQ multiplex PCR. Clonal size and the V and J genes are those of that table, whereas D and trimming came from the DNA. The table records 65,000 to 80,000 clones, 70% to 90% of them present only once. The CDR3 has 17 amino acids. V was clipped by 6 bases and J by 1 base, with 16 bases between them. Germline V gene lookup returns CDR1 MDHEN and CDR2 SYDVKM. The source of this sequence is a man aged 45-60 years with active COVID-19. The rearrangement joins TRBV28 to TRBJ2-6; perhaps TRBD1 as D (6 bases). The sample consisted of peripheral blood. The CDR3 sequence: CASSLPGTPSGANVLTF. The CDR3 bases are TGTGCCAGCAGCCTACCCGGGACACCTTCTGGGGCCAACGTCCTGACTTTC. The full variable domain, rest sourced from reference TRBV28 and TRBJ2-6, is DVKVTQSSRYLVKRTGEKVFLECVQDMDHENMFWYRQDPGLGLRLIYFSYDVKMKEKGDIPEGYSVSREKKERFSLILESASTNQTSMYLCASSLPGTPSGANVLTFGAGSRLTVL.